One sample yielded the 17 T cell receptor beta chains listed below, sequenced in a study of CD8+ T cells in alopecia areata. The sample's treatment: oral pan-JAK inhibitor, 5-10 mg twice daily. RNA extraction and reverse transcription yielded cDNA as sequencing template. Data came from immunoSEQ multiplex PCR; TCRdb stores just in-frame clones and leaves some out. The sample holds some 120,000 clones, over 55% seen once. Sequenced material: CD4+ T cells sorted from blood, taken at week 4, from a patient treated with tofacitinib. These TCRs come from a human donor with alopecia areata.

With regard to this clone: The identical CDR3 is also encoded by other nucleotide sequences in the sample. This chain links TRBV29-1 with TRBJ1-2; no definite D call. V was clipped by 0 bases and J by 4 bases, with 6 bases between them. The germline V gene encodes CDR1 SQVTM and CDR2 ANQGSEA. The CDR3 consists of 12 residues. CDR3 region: CSVEDRAYGYTF. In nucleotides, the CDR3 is TGCAGCGTTGAAGACAGAGCCTATGGCTACACCTTC.

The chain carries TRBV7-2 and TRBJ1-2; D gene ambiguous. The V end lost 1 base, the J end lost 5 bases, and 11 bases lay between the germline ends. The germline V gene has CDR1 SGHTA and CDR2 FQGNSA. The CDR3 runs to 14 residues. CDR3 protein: CASSLGLGLYGYTF. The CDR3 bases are TGTGCCAGCAGCTTAGGTTTGGGCTTATATGGCTACACCTTC.

In nucleotides, the CDR3 is TGTGCCTGGAGTGTACAGAGGGATCAGCCCCAGCATTTT. Translation gives CAWSVQRDQPQHF. The genes are TRBV30 and TRBJ1-5; no reliable D call. Germline lookup yields CDR1 GTSNPN and CDR2 SVGIG (reference sequence). CDR3 length: 13 residues. The V gene lost 0 bases and the J gene lost 5 bases, with 8 bases spanning the gap.

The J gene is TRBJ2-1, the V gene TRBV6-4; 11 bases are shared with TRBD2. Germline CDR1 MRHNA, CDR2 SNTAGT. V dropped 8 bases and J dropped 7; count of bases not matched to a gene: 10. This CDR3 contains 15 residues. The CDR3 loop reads CASAHSGRAPNEQFF. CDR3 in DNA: TGTGCCAGCGCCCATAGCGGGAGGGCTCCGAATGAGCAGTTCTTC.

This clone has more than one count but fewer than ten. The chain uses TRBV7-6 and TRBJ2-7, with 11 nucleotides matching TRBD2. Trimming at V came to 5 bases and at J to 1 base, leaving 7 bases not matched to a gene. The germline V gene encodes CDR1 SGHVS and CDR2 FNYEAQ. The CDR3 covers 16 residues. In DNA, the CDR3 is TGTGCCAGCAGCGCCCCACTAGCGGGGGTGTCCTACGAGCAGTACTTC. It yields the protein CASSAPLAGVSYEQYF.

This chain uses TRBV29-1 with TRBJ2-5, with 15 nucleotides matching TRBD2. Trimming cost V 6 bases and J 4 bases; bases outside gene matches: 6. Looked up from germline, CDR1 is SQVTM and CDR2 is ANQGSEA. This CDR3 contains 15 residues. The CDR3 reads CSVSGLAGGRETQYF. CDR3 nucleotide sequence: TGCAGCGTGTCAGGACTAGCGGGGGGGAGAGAGACCCAGTACTTC.

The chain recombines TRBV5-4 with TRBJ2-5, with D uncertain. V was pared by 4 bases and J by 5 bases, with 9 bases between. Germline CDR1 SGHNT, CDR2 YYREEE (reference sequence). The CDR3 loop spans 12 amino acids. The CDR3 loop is CASSQEWETQYF. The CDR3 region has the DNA TGTGCCAGCAGCCAAGAGTGGGAGACCCAGTACTTC.

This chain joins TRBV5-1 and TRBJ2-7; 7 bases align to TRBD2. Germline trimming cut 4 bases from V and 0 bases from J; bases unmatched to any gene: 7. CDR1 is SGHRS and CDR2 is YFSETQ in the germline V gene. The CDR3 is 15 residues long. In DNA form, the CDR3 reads TGCGCCAGCAGCCCGCCTAGCGGTTCCTCCTACGAGCAGTACTTC. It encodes CASSPPSGSSYEQYF.

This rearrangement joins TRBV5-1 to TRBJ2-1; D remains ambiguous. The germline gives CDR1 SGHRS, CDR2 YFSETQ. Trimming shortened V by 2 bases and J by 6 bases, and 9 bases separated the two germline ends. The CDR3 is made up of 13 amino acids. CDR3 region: CASSFARVNEQFF. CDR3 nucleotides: TGCGCCAGCAGCTTCGCCCGGGTCAATGAGCAGTTCTTC.

The CDR3 sequence: CASGLGGTDTQYF. In DNA, the CDR3 is TGTGCCAGCGGTCTCGGAGGCACAGATACGCAGTATTTT. V is TRBV7-9 and J is TRBJ2-3; D ambiguous. The CDR3 contains 13 residues. Germline V gives CDR1 SEHNR, CDR2 FQNEAQ (reference sequence). V was shortened by 8 bases and J by 1 base, with 10 bases between the two germline ends.

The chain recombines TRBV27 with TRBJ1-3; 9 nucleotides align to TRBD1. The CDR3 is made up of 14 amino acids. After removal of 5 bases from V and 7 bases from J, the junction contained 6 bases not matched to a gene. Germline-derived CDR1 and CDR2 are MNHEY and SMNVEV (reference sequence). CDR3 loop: CASSRRTGENTIYF. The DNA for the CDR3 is TGTGCCAGCAGTAGGAGGACAGGGGAGAACACCATATATTTT.

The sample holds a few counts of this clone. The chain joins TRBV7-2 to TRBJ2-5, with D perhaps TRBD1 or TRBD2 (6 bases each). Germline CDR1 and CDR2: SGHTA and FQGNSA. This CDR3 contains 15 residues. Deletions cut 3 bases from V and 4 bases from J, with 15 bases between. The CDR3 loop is CASSFRGDGTETQYF. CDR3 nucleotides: TGTGCCAGCAGCTTTAGGGGGGACGGGACAGAGACCCAGTACTTC.

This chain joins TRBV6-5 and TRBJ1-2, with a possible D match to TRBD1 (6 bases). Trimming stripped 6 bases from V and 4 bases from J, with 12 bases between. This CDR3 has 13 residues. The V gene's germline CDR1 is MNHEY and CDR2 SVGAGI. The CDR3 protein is CASSSTGSYGYTF. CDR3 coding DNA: TGTGCCAGCAGCTCAACAGGGTCCTATGGCTACACCTTC.

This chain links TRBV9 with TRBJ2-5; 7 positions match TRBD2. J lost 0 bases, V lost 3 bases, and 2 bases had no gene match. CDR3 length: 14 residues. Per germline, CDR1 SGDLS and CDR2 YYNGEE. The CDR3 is CASSAGLYQETQYF. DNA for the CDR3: TGTGCCAGCAGCGCGGGACTATACCAAGAGACCCAGTACTTC.

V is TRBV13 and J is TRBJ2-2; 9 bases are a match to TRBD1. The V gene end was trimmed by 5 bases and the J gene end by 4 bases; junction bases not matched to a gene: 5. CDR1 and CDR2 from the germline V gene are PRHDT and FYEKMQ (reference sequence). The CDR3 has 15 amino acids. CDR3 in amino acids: CASSRDRAGTGELFF. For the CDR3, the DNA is TGTGCCAGCAGCCGGGACAGGGCTGGCACCGGGGAGCTGTTTTTT. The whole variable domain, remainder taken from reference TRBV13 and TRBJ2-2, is AAGVIQSPRHLIKEKRETATLKCYPIPRHDTVYWYQQGPGQDPQFLISFYEKMQSDKGSIPDRFSAQQFSDYHSELNMSSLELGDSALYFCASSRDRAGTGELFFGEGSRLTVL.

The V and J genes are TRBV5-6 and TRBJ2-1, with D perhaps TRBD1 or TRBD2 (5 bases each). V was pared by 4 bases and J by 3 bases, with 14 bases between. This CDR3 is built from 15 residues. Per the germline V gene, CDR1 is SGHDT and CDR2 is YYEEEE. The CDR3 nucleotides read TGTGCCAGCAGCCCCGGGACGGCGTTCTACAATGAGCAGTTCTTC. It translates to CASSPGTAFYNEQFF.

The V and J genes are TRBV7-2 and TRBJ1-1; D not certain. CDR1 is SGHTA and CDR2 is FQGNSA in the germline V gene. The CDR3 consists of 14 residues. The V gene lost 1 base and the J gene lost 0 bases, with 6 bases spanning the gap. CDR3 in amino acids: CASSLGGVNTEAFF. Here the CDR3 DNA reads TGTGCCAGCAGCTTAGGGGGAGTGAACACTGAAGCTTTCTTT.